Listed below are T cell receptor beta chains from one sample, sequenced in a study of Ad26.COV2.S vaccination and SARS-CoV-2 variants. The assay was immunoSEQ multiplex PCR, and TCRdb's table has in-frame clones only and misses some. The table shows roughly 460,000 clones, with roughly nine tenths occurring only once. The source material was peripheral blood, sampled in a trial of Ad26.COV2.S vaccine versus placebo. These receptors all stem from a person between 18 and 60 years old who received the Ad26.COV2.S COVID-19 vaccine or a placebo. Both conserved end residues are part of each CDR3. A D gene is named only where the DNA matches it firmly. Not every row has a clone size; where given, it reads once, few, many or a size class.

v_call	d_call	j_call	clone_size	cdr3_aa	cdr3_nt
TRBV7-2	TRBD1	TRBJ2-7	.	CASRGTGGAYEQYF	TGTGCCAGCAGAGGGACAGGGGGCGCCTACGAGCAGTACTTC
TRBV19	.	TRBJ2-7	.	CASTPRWGTNRYEQYF	TGTGCCAGTACCCCCCGATGGGGGACAAACCGGTACGAGCAGTACTTC
TRBV5-1	.	TRBJ2-5	.	CASSTGTVQETQYF	TGCGCCAGCAGCACCGGGACCGTGCAAGAGACCCAGTACTTC
TRBV7-2	.	TRBJ2-1	once	CASSLALGEQFF	TGTGCCAGCAGCTTAGCCCTGGGGGAGCAGTTCTTC
TRBV5-4	.	TRBJ1-2	.	CASSLAGIQTNYGYTF	TGTGCCAGCAGCTTGGCAGGGATCCAGACTAACTATGGCTACACCTTC
TRBV27	.	TRBJ1-1	few	CASSLISNTEAFF	TGTGCCAGCAGCCTAATTAGCAACACTGAAGCTTTCTTT
TRBV4-1	TRBD1	TRBJ1-2	.	CASSQDPQGGYNYGYTF	TGCGCCAGCAGCCAAGATCCCCAGGGGGGGTATAACTATGGCTACACCTTC
TRBV19	.	TRBJ1-4	.	CASSRTATNEKLFF	TGTGCCAGTAGTCGGACAGCAACTAATGAAAAACTGTTTTTT
TRBV29-1	TRBD2	TRBJ2-3	.	CSVATSDLTDTQYF	TGCAGCGTGGCCACTAGCGACCTCACAGATACGCAGTATTTT
TRBV19	TRBD1	TRBJ1-6	.	CASRGQVSNSPLHF	TGTGCCAGTAGGGGACAGGTTTCGAATTCACCCCTCCACTTT
TRBV6-5	.	TRBJ2-5	.	CASKLGETQYF	TGTGCCAGCAAGTTGGGAGAGACCCAGTACTTC
TRBV7-9	TRBD1	TRBJ1-2	.	CASSLGTGVGYTF	TGTGCCAGCAGCCTAGGGACAGGGGTCGGCTACACCTTC
TRBV19	.	TRBJ1-1	.	CASSLRPNYTEAFF	TGTGCCAGTAGTCTCCGGCCAAACTACACTGAAGCTTTCTTT
TRBV7-2	.	TRBJ1-5	.	CASSLDGGQPQHF	TGTGCCAGCAGCTTAGATGGGGGTCAGCCCCAGCATTTT
TRBV5-1	.	TRBJ1-1	.	CASSPLGRFMNTEAFF	TGCGCCAGCAGCCCTCTGGGACGGTTCATGAACACTGAAGCTTTCTTT
TRBV5-1	.	TRBJ1-1	.	CASSLAVGTSEAFF	TGCGCCAGCAGCTTGGCCGTGGGAACGTCTGAAGCTTTCTTT
TRBV27	.	TRBJ2-2	.	CASSLHTGRLYTGELFF	TGTGCCAGCAGCCTTCACACAGGGCGCCTATACACCGGGGAGCTGTTTTTT
TRBV6-1	.	TRBJ2-2	.	CASKDGLNTGELFF	TGTGCCAGTAAGGACGGACTGAACACCGGGGAGCTGTTTTTT
TRBV3-1/TRBV3-2	TRBD1	TRBJ1-1	.	CASSPTTGRTEAFF	TGTGCCAGCAGCCCAACGACAGGGCGGACTGAAGCTTTCTTT
TRBV12-3/TRBV12-4	.	TRBJ2-7	.	CASSFHREQQYF	TGTGCCAGCAGTTTCCACCGGGAGCAGCAGTACTTC
TRBV5-4	.	TRBJ1-1	.	CASSLGGQMNTEAFF	TGTGCCAGCAGCTTGGGCGGGCAAATGAACACTGAAGCTTTCTTT
TRBV18	.	TRBJ2-7	.	CASSPWDSEQYF	TGTGCCAGCTCACCATGGGATAGCGAGCAGTACTTC
TRBV30	.	TRBJ1-6	.	CAWSVNSPGSGSPLHF	TGTGCCTGGAGTGTAAATTCCCCAGGGTCCGGGTCACCCCTCCACTTT
TRBV25-1	TRBD2	TRBJ2-3	.	CASRRAGGAHLRTDTQYF	TGTGCCAGCCGGCGAGCGGGGGGGGCCCACCTCCGCACAGATACGCAGTATTTT
TRBV6-5	.	TRBJ1-1	.	CASSYRRIGDTEAFF	TGTGCCAGCAGTTACCGCCGCATTGGTGACACTGAAGCTTTCTTT
TRBV7-6	.	TRBJ2-5	once	CASSSSSGTQYF	TGTGCCAGCAGCTCCTCCAGCGGGACCCAGTACTTC
TRBV7-9	.	TRBJ1-6	once	CASSFGRDNSPLHF	TGTGCCAGCAGCTTTGGACGGGACAATTCACCCCTCCACTTT
TRBV4-1	.	TRBJ2-5	.	CASSQESGGQETQYF	TGCGCCAGCAGCCAAGAGTCTGGGGGGCAAGAGACCCAGTACTTC
TRBV28	TRBD1	TRBJ2-5	.	CASSLWEGTGGWETQYF	TGTGCCAGCAGTTTATGGGAGGGGACAGGGGGCTGGGAGACCCAGTACTTC
TRBV6-6	.	TRBJ1-1	.	CASRDSGGMNTEAFF	TGTGCCAGCAGGGACTCCGGGGGGATGAACACTGAAGCTTTCTTT
TRBV5-6	.	TRBJ1-2	.	CASTPVGRADGYTF	TGTGCCAGCACCCCGGTAGGCAGGGCCGATGGCTACACCTTC
TRBV18	.	TRBJ2-3	.	CASSPGQLSTDTQYF	TGTGCCAGCTCACCAGGGCAACTAAGCACAGATACGCAGTATTTT
TRBV7-2	TRBD2	TRBJ2-7	.	CASSLALGGGTYEQYF	TGTGCCAGCAGCTTAGCGCTTGGCGGGGGTACCTACGAGCAGTACTTC
TRBV15	.	TRBJ2-1	.	CATSRETGHSNEQFF	TGTGCCACCAGCAGAGAGACAGGACATTCCAATGAGCAGTTCTTC
TRBV5-4	.	TRBJ2-6	.	CASASYTGANVLTF	TGTGCCAGCGCCAGTTACACCGGGGCCAACGTCCTGACTTTC
TRBV6-2/TRBV6-3	.	TRBJ2-7	.	CASSYGGEQYF	TGTGCCAGCAGTTACGGTGGCGAGCAGTACTTC
TRBV29-1	.	TRBJ1-1	once	CSVRGVRVEGTEAFF	TGCAGCGTGAGGGGAGTTAGGGTAGAAGGCACTGAAGCTTTCTTT
TRBV12-3/TRBV12-4	.	TRBJ2-1	.	CASSPQSYNEQFF	TGTGCCAGCAGTCCCCAATCCTACAATGAGCAGTTCTTC
TRBV19	.	TRBJ1-2	.	CATQSRDRGAYYGYTF	TGTGCCACCCAAAGTCGAGACCGAGGCGCGTACTATGGCTACACCTTC
TRBV6-4	TRBD1	TRBJ1-2	.	CASSDRTGGFGGYTF	TGTGCCAGCAGTGACCGGACAGGCGGTTTTGGGGGCTACACCTTC
TRBV5-1	.	TRBJ2-7	.	CASSHGDSFPSYEQYF	TGCGCCAGCAGCCATGGCGACAGCTTCCCCTCCTACGAGCAGTACTTC
TRBV5-6	TRBD1	TRBJ2-2	.	CASSPSRDRGENTGELFF	TGTGCCAGCAGCCCTAGCCGGGACAGGGGGGAGAACACCGGGGAGCTGTTTTTT
TRBV3-1/TRBV3-2	.	TRBJ2-1	once	CASSQDLHNEQFF	TGTGCCAGCAGCCAAGATCTCCACAATGAGCAGTTCTTC
TRBV5-1	TRBD1	TRBJ1-1	.	CASSLIFNTEGAAFF	TGCGCCAGCAGCTTGATCTTCAATACGGAGGGGGCAGCTTTCTTT
TRBV7-2	TRBD1	TRBJ1-1	.	CASSFTGTAIMNTEAFF	TGTGCCAGCAGCTTTACCGGGACAGCCATCATGAACACTGAAGCTTTCTTT
TRBV12-3/TRBV12-4	TRBD2	TRBJ2-7	.	CASSFGLVNEQYF	TGTGCCAGCTCATTCGGACTAGTTAACGAGCAGTACTTC
TRBV3-1/TRBV3-2	TRBD2	TRBJ2-2	.	CASSRTTSGRFYTGELFF	TGTGCCAGCAGCCGTACAACTAGCGGGAGATTTTACACCGGGGAGCTGTTTTTT